This is a list of T cell receptor beta chains from one sample in a study of control samples from healthy donors and cancer patients. Here immunoSEQ multiplex PCR was the method, and the copy in TCRdb shows in-frame clones only, minus some. The sample contains more than 95,000 clones, 85% to 95% of which appear only once. Material: PBMCs. The receptors stem from a man at least 80 years old with head and neck cancer. The CDR3 runs from the conserved cysteine through the conserved F or W. D genes are given only for firm matches. Part of the rows lack a size; the others show once, few, many or a class for expanded clones.

>15|TRBJ1-1|-|TRBV6-4|TRBD1
CASSALRQGPAEAFF
TGTGCCAGCAGTGCCCTCCGACAGGGCCCCGCGGAAGCTTTCTTT
>13|TRBJ1-1|-|TRBV5-1|-
CASRQGLNTEAFF
TGCGCCAGCAGGCAGGGGTTGAACACTGAAGCTTTCTTT
>16|TRBJ1-3|-|TRBV4-1|TRBD1
CASSPVQGARRNTIYF
TGCGCCAGCAGCCCGGTACAGGGGGCGCGTAGAAACACCATATATTTT
>14|TRBJ2-7|-|TRBV2|-
CASRPREFSYEQYF
TGTGCCAGCAGACCCCGGGAGTTTTCCTACGAGCAGTACTTC
>13|TRBJ1-1|-|TRBV7-2|-
CASSLKGVTEAFF
TGTGCCAGCAGCTTAAAGGGTGTCACTGAAGCTTTCTTT
>15|TRBJ2-7|-|TRBV29-1|-
CSVELRGASSYEQYF
TGCAGCGTTGAATTAAGGGGGGCCTCTTCCTACGAGCAGTACTTC
>15|TRBJ2-5|-|TRBV5-1|TRBD2
CASSSSGTLQETQYF
TGCGCCAGCAGCTCTAGCGGGACCCTCCAAGAGACCCAGTACTTC
>14|TRBJ2-3|-|TRBV6-5|-
CASRRDQSTDTQYF
TGTGCCAGTCGCCGGGACCAAAGCACAGATACGCAGTATTTT
>16|TRBJ2-1|-|TRBV3-1/TRBV3-2|TRBD2
CASSQSKLAGVDEQFF
TGTGCCAGCAGCCAATCTAAACTAGCGGGAGTGGATGAGCAGTTCTTC
>16|TRBJ2-5|-|TRBV6-6|-
CASTPRRRAIQETQYF
TGTGCCAGCACCCCAAGGAGGCGGGCAATTCAAGAGACCCAGTACTTC
>15|TRBJ1-2|-|TRBV18|TRBD1
CASSKDRDDNYGYTF
TGTGCCAGCTCAAAAGACAGGGACGATAACTATGGCTACACCTTC
>14|TRBJ1-5|-|TRBV7-9|-
CASSFWDTNQPQHF
TGTGCCAGCAGCTTTTGGGACACCAATCAGCCCCAGCATTTT
>19|TRBJ1-2|-|TRBV6-8|-
CASSYIEPESLEANYGYTF
TGTGCCAGCAGTTACATAGAGCCAGAAAGTCTCGAAGCTAACTATGGCTACACCTTC
>15|TRBJ2-7|once|TRBV2|-
CASSEGGARNYEQYF
TGTGCCAGCAGTGAAGGTGGGGCCAGAAATTACGAGCAGTACTTC
>12|TRBJ1-2|few|TRBV25-1|TRBD1
CASSGGTGGYTF
TGTGCCAGCAGTGGGGGGACAGGCGGCTACACCTTC
>16|TRBJ2-7|-|TRBV5-6|TRBD1
CASSLSWGQGVYEQYF
TGTGCCAGCAGCTTGTCCTGGGGACAGGGGGTATACGAGCAGTACTTC
>16|TRBJ2-7|-|TRBV7-6|-
CASRPRLGGGTYEQYF
TGTGCCAGCAGACCTAGGCTCGGGGGTGGGACCTACGAGCAGTACTTC
>15|TRBJ1-2|-|TRBV27|-
CASSSIPPVFYGYTF
TGTGCCAGCAGCTCCATCCCCCCGGTCTTCTATGGCTACACCTTC
>14|TRBJ1-2|-|TRBV6-5|-
CASSYSGGNYGYTF
TGTGCCAGCAGTTACTCTGGCGGGAACTATGGCTACACCTTC
>15|TRBJ1-1|-|TRBV15|-
CATSRGGALNTEAFF
TGTGCCACCAGCAGAGGGGGGGCACTGAACACTGAAGCTTTCTTT
>16|TRBJ2-1|-|TRBV7-2|TRBD2
CASSIRTSGVYNEQFF
TGTGCCAGCAGCATCCGGACTAGCGGGGTTTACAATGAGCAGTTCTTC
>15|TRBJ2-3|-|TRBV6-5|-
CASSPSRSSTDTQYF
TGTGCCAGCAGTCCCTCAAGGAGTAGCACAGATACGCAGTATTTT
>12|TRBJ1-2|once|TRBV29-1|-
CSVEVGAYGYTF
TGCAGCGTTGAAGTCGGAGCCTATGGCTACACCTTC
>19|TRBJ2-6|once|TRBV6-4|TRBD1
CASSDTAQGAHSGANVLTF
TGTGCCAGCAGTGACACTGCTCAGGGGGCCCACTCTGGGGCCAACGTCCTGACTTTC